The clone carrying this T cell receptor beta chain occurred many times. No antigen is known for it. Template switching, a step in the protocol, added a universal primer site, and cDNA carried unique molecular identifiers. Using its own MiXCR run on the 5' RACE reads, TCRdb lists one record per CDR3 protein. The sample includes 310,000 or so distinct CDR3 sequences, roughly 9.7% of them seen just once. The data originate from a study of identical twins. Study observations and caveats: Out-of-frame alpha sequences shared by twins were enriched for low generation probability.

The sample also formed part of further work on yellow fever vaccine responses in identical twins.

The receptor was derived from a woman aged 18 to 35 in good health. Sample: CD8+ T cells sorted from blood.

The DNA of the CDR3 is TGTGCCAGCAGTTTAGCAGGGAACTATGGCTACACCTTC. This gives the protein CASSLAGNYGYTF. V gene TRBV12-3 or TRBV12-4 combines with J gene TRBJ1-2; D not certain. There are 13 residues in the CDR3. With 0 bases removed from V and 2 bases from J, the gap between germline ends came to 4 bases.